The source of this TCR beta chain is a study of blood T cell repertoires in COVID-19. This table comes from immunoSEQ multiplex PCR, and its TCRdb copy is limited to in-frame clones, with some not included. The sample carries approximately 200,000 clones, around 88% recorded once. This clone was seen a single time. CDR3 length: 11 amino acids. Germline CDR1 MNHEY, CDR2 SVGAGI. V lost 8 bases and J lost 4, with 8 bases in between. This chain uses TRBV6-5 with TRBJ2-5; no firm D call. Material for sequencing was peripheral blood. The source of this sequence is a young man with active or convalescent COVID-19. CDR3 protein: CASGSPETQYF. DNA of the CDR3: TGTGCCAGCGGCTCCCCAGAGACCCAGTACTTC.